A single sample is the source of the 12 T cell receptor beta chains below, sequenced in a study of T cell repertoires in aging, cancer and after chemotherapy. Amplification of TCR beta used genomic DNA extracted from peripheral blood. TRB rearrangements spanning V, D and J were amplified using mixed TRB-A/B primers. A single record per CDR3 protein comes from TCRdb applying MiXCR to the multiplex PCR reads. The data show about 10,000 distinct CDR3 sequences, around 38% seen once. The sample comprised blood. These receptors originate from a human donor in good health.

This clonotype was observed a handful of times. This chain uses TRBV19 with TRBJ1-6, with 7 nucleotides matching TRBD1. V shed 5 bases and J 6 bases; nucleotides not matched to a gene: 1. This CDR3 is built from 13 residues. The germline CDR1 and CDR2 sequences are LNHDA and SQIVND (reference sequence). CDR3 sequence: CASSWDSNSPLHF. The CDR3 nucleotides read TGTGCCAGTAGTTGGGACAGTAATTCACCCCTCCACTTT.

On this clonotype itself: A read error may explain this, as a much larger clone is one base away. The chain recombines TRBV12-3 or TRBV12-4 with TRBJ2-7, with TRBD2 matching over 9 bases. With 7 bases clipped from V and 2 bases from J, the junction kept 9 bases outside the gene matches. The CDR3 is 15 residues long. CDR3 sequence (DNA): TGTGCCAGCACTCAGGCGGGGGGGACGGCCTACGAGCAGTACTTC. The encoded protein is CASTQAGGTAYEQYF.

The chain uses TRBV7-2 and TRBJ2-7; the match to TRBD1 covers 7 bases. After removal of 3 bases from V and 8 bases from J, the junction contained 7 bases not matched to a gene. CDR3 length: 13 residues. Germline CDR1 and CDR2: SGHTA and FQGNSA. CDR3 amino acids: CASSFNWGQKQYV. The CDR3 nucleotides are TGTGCCAGCAGCTTCAATTGGGGACAGAAGCAGTACGTC.

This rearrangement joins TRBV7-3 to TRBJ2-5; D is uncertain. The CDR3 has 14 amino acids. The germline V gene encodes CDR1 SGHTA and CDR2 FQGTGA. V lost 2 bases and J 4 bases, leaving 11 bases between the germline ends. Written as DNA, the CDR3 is TGTGCCAGCAGCTTATTTGGGCCAGGAGAGACCCAGTACTTC. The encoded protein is CASSLFGPGETQYF.

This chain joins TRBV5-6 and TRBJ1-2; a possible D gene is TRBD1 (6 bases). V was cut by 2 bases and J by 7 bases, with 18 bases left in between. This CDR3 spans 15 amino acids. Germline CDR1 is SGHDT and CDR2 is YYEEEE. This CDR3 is CASSLKGEVFVGYTF. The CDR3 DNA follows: TGTGCCAGCAGCTTAAAGGGGGAGGTTTTCGTTGGCTACACCTTC.

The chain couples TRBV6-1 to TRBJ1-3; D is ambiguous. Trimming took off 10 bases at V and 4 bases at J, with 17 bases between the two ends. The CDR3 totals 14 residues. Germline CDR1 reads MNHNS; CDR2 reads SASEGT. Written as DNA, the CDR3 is TGTGCCACCTACGACATCCAAGACGGAAACACCATATATTTT. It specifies CATYDIQDGNTIYF.

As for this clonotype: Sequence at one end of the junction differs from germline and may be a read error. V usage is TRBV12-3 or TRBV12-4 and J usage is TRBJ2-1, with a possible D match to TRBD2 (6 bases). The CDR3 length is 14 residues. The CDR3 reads CPSRRDGSYNEQFF. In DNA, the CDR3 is TGTCCCAGCAGGCGGGACGGCTCCTACAATGAGCAGTTCTTC.

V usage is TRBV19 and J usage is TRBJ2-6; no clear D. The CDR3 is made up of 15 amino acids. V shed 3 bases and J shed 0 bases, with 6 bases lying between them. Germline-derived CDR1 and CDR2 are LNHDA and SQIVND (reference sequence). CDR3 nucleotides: TGTGCCAGTAGTATTGAACTCTCTGGGGCCAACGTCCTGACTTTC. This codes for CASSIELSGANVLTF.

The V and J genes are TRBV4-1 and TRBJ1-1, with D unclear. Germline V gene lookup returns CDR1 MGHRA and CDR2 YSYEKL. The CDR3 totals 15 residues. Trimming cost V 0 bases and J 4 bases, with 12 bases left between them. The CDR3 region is CASSQDGLGLTEAFF. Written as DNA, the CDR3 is TGCGCCAGCAGCCAAGACGGACTAGGGCTCACTGAAGCTTTCTTT.

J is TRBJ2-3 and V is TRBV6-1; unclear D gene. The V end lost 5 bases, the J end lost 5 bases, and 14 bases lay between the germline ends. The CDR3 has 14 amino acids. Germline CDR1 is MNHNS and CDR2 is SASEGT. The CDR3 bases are TGTGCCAGCAGTCACTCATCGGAGAGAGATACGCAGTATTTT. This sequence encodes CASSHSSERDTQYF.

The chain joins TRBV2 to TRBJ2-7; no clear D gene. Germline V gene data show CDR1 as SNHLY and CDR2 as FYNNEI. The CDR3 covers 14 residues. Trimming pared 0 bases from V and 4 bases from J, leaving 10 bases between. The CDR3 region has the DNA TGTGCCAGCAGTGAAGCGCTACAGTTGTACGAGCAGTACGTC. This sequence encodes CASSEALQLYEQYV.

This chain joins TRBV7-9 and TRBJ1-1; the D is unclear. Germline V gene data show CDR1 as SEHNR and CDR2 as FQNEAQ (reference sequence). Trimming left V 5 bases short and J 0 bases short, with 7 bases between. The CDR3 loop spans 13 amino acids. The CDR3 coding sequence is TGTGCCAGCAGCCTATACATGAACACTGAAGCTTTCTTT. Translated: CASSLYMNTEAFF.